This T cell receptor beta chain appears in the sequencing data of a study of blood T cell repertoires in COVID-19. About the research overall: The origin of the acute and convalescent COVID-19 samples was the United States, Italy and Spain. In each case, the material was cDNA or gDNA derived from T cells, B-cell-depleted T cells, or PBMCs.

Source study methods: The assay estimated nucleated cells by amplifying reference gene primers. Repertoires were generated with immunoSEQ multiplex PCR, while TCRdb's copy carries only in-frame clones and drops some. For V, J and clone size, that table is used; D and trimming come from the DNA. The table lists over 90,000 clones, about 85% of them singletons. This CDR3 contains 15 residues. CDR1 MNHEY and CDR2 SVGEGT come from the germline V gene. The junction had 4 bases not matched to a gene; V was cut back by 0 bases and J by 3 bases. The sequenced sample was peripheral blood. This receptor was taken from a man aged 60-69 years with acute or convalescent COVID-19. This chain connects TRBV6-2 or TRBV6-3 to TRBJ2-7, with 8 bases lining up with TRBD2. CDR3 residues: CASSYSLLADYEQYF. The CDR3 DNA sequence: TGTGCCAGCAGTTACTCTTTACTAGCGGACTACGAGCAGTACTTC.